Listed here are 16 T cell receptor beta chains from one sample, sequenced in a study of T cells in Graves' hyperthyroidism and ophthalmopathy. TCR beta CDR3 region amplification was performed from RNA transcripts. Initially, a first-round RT-PCR of the TCR CDR3 employed the HTBI primer set. TCRdb passed the multiplex PCR reads through MiXCR, listing each CDR3 protein once. The sample lists about 610,000 distinct CDR3 sequences; around 16% were seen once. Material: blood. These receptors were taken from a woman aged 40 to 50 with Graves' ophthalmopathy.

In this sample, this clonotype turned up a few times. This sequence joins TRBV7-6 and TRBJ2-5; unclear D gene. Trimming removed 2 bases at V and 0 bases at J, with 7 bases between. The CDR3 contains 14 residues. Germline V CDR1 and CDR2: SGHVS, FNYEAQ. As DNA, the CDR3 is TGTGCCAGCAGCTTAAAAACCTACCAAGAGACCCAGTACTTC. Its translation: CASSLKTYQETQYF.

This sequence joins TRBV20-1 and TRBJ1-4; a weak D match, TRBD1 (5 bases). The CDR3 is 15 amino acids. Trimming stripped 0 bases from V and 7 bases from J, with 15 bases between. Germline V CDR1 and CDR2: DFQATT, SNEGSKA (reference sequence). The DNA for the CDR3 is TGCAGTGCTAGAGATCTCGGGCAGGGAGGTGAAAAACTGTTTTTT. It is translated as CSARDLGQGGEKLFF.

The sample holds many counts of this clonotype. The chain is built from TRBV7-3 and TRBJ2-1; D is ambiguous. The CDR3 contains 14 residues. Per germline, CDR1 SGHTA and CDR2 FQGTGA. With 6 bases removed from V and 8 bases from J, the gap between germline ends came to 17 bases. The CDR3 DNA sequence: TGTGCCAGCAGGATAATCGGGCTAGGCCATGAGCAGTTCTTC. This sequence encodes CASRIIGLGHEQFF. Using reference TRBV7-3 and TRBJ2-1 for the parts outside the CDR3, the full variable domain is GAGVSQTPSNKVTEKGKYVELRCDPISGHTALYWYRQSLGQGPEFLIYFQGTGAADDSGLPNDRFFAVRPEGSVSTLKIQRTERGDSAVYLCASRIIGLGHEQFFGPGTRLTVL.

This clonotype has ten or more counts. The chain links TRBV11-1 to TRBJ1-1; no definite D call. V was cut by 5 bases and J by 1 base, with 8 bases left in between. Germline V gene lookup returns CDR1 SGHAT and CDR2 FQDESV (reference sequence). This CDR3 is built from 13 residues. In DNA form, the CDR3 reads TGTGCCAGCAGCCGACACGAGAACACTGAAGCTTTCTTT. This gives the protein CASSRHENTEAFF.

This chain uses TRBV20-1 with TRBJ1-6; D is uncertain. V was pared by 4 bases and J by 7 bases, with 11 bases between. This CDR3 has 13 amino acids. CDR1 and CDR2 (germline): DFQATT, SNEGSKA (reference sequence). Here the CDR3 reads CSAISVGNSPLHF. CDR3 nucleotide sequence: TGCAGTGCTATATCAGTTGGGAATTCACCCCTCCACTTT.

In this sample, this clonotype turned up many times. The chain employs TRBV6-1 and TRBJ1-5; TRBD1 matches at 12 bases. J was trimmed by 7 bases and V by 6 bases; bases with no gene match: 7. The CDR3 loop spans 15 amino acids. The germline CDR1 and CDR2 sequences are MNHNS and SASEGT. The CDR3 nucleotides are TGTGCCAGCAGCCCGGGACAGGGGGCAGGGCAGCCCCAGCATTTT. This encodes CASSPGQGAGQPQHF.

The sample holds a few counts of this clonotype. This chain uses TRBV2 with TRBJ1-2, with D possibly matching TRBD1 (6 bases). Trimming stripped 0 bases from V and 4 bases from J, with 15 bases between. From germline, CDR1 is SNHLY and CDR2 FYNNEI. The length of the CDR3 is 16 residues. The CDR3 here is CASSEAGTGGLYGYTF. The CDR3 region has the DNA TGTGCCAGCAGTGAAGCCGGGACGGGGGGCCTCTATGGCTACACCTTC.

The chain employs TRBV7-2 and TRBJ2-7; TRBD1 aligns across 7 bases. This CDR3 has 20 amino acids. Losses at the gene ends were 1 base for V and 3 bases for J; bases not matched to a gene: 21. In germline, CDR1 is SGHTA, CDR2 FQGNSA. In DNA, the CDR3 is TGTGCCAGCAGCTTAGTTATATTTGGGACAGCAATACCGAGGGGCTACGAGCAGTACTTC. Encoded protein: CASSLVIFGTAIPRGYEQYF. Looking up the rest from reference TRBV7-2 and TRBJ2-7 gives the full variable domain: GAGVSQSPSNKVTEKGKDVELRCDPISGHTALYWYRQSLGQGLEFLIYFQGNSAPDKSGLPSDRFSAERTGGSVSTLTIQRTQQEDSAVYLCASSLVIFGTAIPRGYEQYFGPGTRLTVT.

In its sample, this clonotype was seen a few times. The chain combines TRBV20-1 with TRBJ2-1; 7 bases line up with TRBD1. V shed 5 bases, J shed 9 bases, and the junction held 7 bases outside the gene matches. The CDR3 loop spans 12 amino acids. Germline V gene lookup returns CDR1 DFQATT and CDR2 SNEGSKA (reference sequence). This CDR3 reads CSARDRVGEQFF. The CDR3 nucleotides are TGCAGTGCTCGCGACAGGGTTGGTGAGCAGTTCTTC.

The table lists this clonotype with a few counts. The gene calls are TRBV27 and TRBJ2-5, with 7 positions matching TRBD1. Trimming at V came to 2 bases and at J to 7 bases, leaving 4 bases not matched to a gene. Germline lookup yields CDR1 MNHEY and CDR2 SMNVEV (reference sequence). The CDR3 is 13 amino acids. The DNA for the CDR3 is TGTGCCAGCAGTTTAGGACAGGTGGGGACCCAGTACTTC. Amino acid sequence: CASSLGQVGTQYF.

This clonotype was seen at least ten times. The chain combines TRBV30 with TRBJ1-6; the match to TRBD1 covers 8 bases. Germline CDR1 reads GTSNPN; CDR2 reads SVGIG (reference sequence). There are 16 residues in the CDR3. V lost 2 bases, J lost 8 bases, and 11 bases stayed unmatched. The DNA of the CDR3 is TGTGCCTGGAGTCCCTTTGGACAGGGCCGAGATTCACCCCTCCACTTT. It is translated as CAWSPFGQGRDSPLHF.

This clonotype was observed a handful of times. This chain links TRBV27 with TRBJ2-7; 9 bases agree with TRBD2. V was clipped by 6 bases and J by 4 bases; unmatched bases: 10. The CDR3 is 15 residues long. Germline loops: CDR1 MNHEY, CDR2 SMNVEV (reference sequence). CDR3 DNA sequence: TGTGCCAGCAGCCTTAGCGGGAGAATTCGGTACGAGCAGTACTTC. This gives the protein CASSLSGRIRYEQYF.

This clonotype occurred many times. For the CDR3, the DNA is TGTGCCTGGAGTACGTTCAGGGACTTAAAGAGAGGTGAAGCTTTCTTT. Translating gives CAWSTFRDLKRGEAFF. The chain recombines TRBV30 with TRBJ1-1, with D possibly TRBD1 on 5 matching bases. Germline CDR1 reads GTSNPN; CDR2 reads SVGIG (reference sequence). The CDR3 runs to 16 residues. The germline V and J ends were trimmed by 2 bases and 7 bases, with 23 bases remaining between them. Full variable domain (rest looked up from reference TRBV30 and TRBJ1-1): SQTIHQWPATLVQPVGSPLSLECTVEGTSNPNLYWYRQAAGRGLQLLFYSVGIGQISSEVPQNLSASRPQDRQFILSSKKLLLSDSGFYLCAWSTFRDLKRGEAFFGQGTRLTVV.

This clonotype has ten or more counts. The chain combines TRBV11-2 with TRBJ1-3, with D unclear. The germline V gene encodes CDR1 SGHAT and CDR2 FQNNGV. There are 15 residues in the CDR3. The V end was cut by 1 base, the J end by 6 bases, with 13 bases between. This CDR3 is CASSLAGDPANTIYF. The DNA of the CDR3 is TGTGCCAGCAGCTTAGCGGGCGACCCGGCAAACACCATATATTTT.

This clonotype was counted many times. The chain is built from TRBV11-2 and TRBJ2-7; 9 positions agree with TRBD1. CDR1 is SGHAT and CDR2 is FQNNGV in the germline V gene. The CDR3 loop spans 15 amino acids. The junction had 9 bases not matched to a gene; V was cut back by 5 bases and J by 4 bases. CDR3 bases: TGTGCCAGCAGCCCCCCGGACAGGGGTCCGTACGAGCAGTACTTC. Protein sequence: CASSPPDRGPYEQYF.

This clonotype was seen ten or more times. The rearrangement joins TRBV2 to TRBJ2-5, with 11 bases identical to TRBD2. The CDR3 runs to 15 residues. After removal of 10 bases from V and 1 base from J, the junction contained 8 bases not matched to a gene. CDR1 is SNHLY, CDR2 FYNNEI, per germline. The chain's CDR3 is CATRGLAGGQETQYF. The CDR3 coding sequence is TGTGCCACCCGGGGCCTAGCGGGGGGCCAAGAGACCCAGTACTTC.